The next 13 T cell receptor beta chains were all read from a single sample in a study of blood T cell repertoires in COVID-19 (dated by TCRdb to the early 2020s). Libraries were built with the immunoSEQ multiplex PCR assay. The table was pulled from immuneACCESS by TCRdb, which kept in-frame rearrangements only. Such tables lose some clones; where checked, under half of the loss comes from unresolved V genes, and the rest has no known cause. The sample table lists under 500,000 clones, around 90% of them with a count of one. The biggest ten clones account for 1.5% to 2% of the sample. Sequenced sample: PBMCs or T cells enriched from blood (not recorded which). These receptors were taken from a woman aged 18-30 years with acute COVID-19.

The rearrangement joins TRBV7-2 to TRBJ1-3; possible D gene TRBD1, 5 bases. This CDR3 is built from 16 residues. V lost 5 bases and J lost 0, with 14 bases in between. Germline V gene sequence: CDR1 SGHTA, CDR2 FQGNSA. The CDR3 region has the DNA TGTGCCAGCAGCAGGGGTGGGGTTTTCTCTGGAAACACCATATATTTT. Translation gives CASSRGGVFSGNTIYF.

The chain recombines TRBV6-5 with TRBJ1-4, with D unclear. This CDR3 is built from 15 residues. Trimming removed 2 bases from V and 5 bases from J, with 12 bases in between. Germline loops: CDR1 MNHEY, CDR2 SVGAGI. The CDR3 loop reads CASSYRPSLNEKLFF. The CDR3 nucleotides read TGTGCCAGCAGTTACCGCCCGAGTTTGAATGAAAAACTGTTTTTT.

The chain has TRBV25-1 and TRBJ1-6; 8 bases map to TRBD1. Looked up from germline, CDR1 is MGHDK and CDR2 is SYGVNS. V shed 6 bases, J shed 7 bases, and the junction held 8 bases outside the gene matches. The CDR3 is 15 amino acids. CDR3 loop: CASRDLGTGNSPLHF. The CDR3 DNA sequence: TGTGCCAGCAGAGACCTCGGGACAGGAAATTCACCCCTCCACTTT.

The chain combines TRBV12-3 or TRBV12-4 with TRBJ2-5, with a possible D match to TRBD1 (5 bases). V lost 5 bases and J lost 4, with 11 bases in between. The CDR3 loop spans 13 amino acids. Written as DNA, the CDR3 is TGTGCCAGCAGTCCAGGGTTTCGAGAGACCCAGTACTTC. This translates into CASSPGFRETQYF.

The CDR3 DNA reads TGCAGCGCCAGTGCGGAGATGACTGGCGGCTACACCTTC. Amino acids: CSASAEMTGGYTF. The V call is TRBV29-1, the J call TRBJ1-2; D gene uncertain. Germline V gives CDR1 SQVTM, CDR2 ANQGSEA. Trimming shortened V by 7 bases and J by 8 bases, and 20 bases separated the two germline ends. This CDR3 contains 13 residues.

As to this clone: This CDR3 is also generated by other DNA sequences in the sample. The chain uses TRBV18 and TRBJ2-7; the match to TRBD1 covers 7 bases. Per the germline V gene, CDR1 is KGHSH and CDR2 is LQKENI. The CDR3 extends over 13 amino acids. The V and J ends lost 1 base and 4 bases, in that order; junction bases with no gene match: 1. DNA of the CDR3: TGTGCCAGCTCACCACAGGGGGCTTACGAGCAGTACTTC. Translated: CASSPQGAYEQYF.

The chain employs TRBV4-1 and TRBJ2-1; no definite D call. CDR1 is MGHRA, CDR2 YSYEKL, per germline. Trimming left V 0 bases short and J 9 bases short, with 6 bases between. CDR3 length equals 12 residues. The CDR3 DNA reads TGCGCCAGCAGCCAAGAAGTCGGTGAGCAGTTCTTC. Translation gives CASSQEVGEQFF.

Written as DNA, the CDR3 is TGTGCCAGCAGTTTCTCTACAGGGACCGGGGAGCTGTTTTTT. Residues: CASSFSTGTGELFF. The rearrangement uses TRBV27 and TRBJ2-2; D perhaps matches TRBD1 (6 bases). Germline CDR1 is MNHEY and CDR2 is SMNVEV (reference sequence). The CDR3 has 14 residues. V lost 3 bases and J lost 5, with 10 bases in between.

This clone has a single count. The rearrangement joins TRBV6-4 to TRBJ2-7; a possible D gene is TRBD1 (6 bases). The CDR3 runs to 16 residues. CDR1 and CDR2 from the germline V gene are MRHNA and SNTAGT. V was cut by 2 bases and J by 5 bases, with 19 bases left in between. The CDR3, as DNA: TGTGCCAGCAGTGACATGGGGACAAGACTTAGACACGAGCAGTACTTC. Protein sequence: CASSDMGTRLRHEQYF.

The CDR3: CASSKHPDYNSPLHF. CDR3 bases: TGTGCCAGCAGTAAACATCCAGATTATAATTCACCCCTCCACTTT. The chain carries TRBV5-8 and TRBJ1-6; D is ambiguous. V was cut by 5 bases and J by 4 bases, with 13 bases left in between. This CDR3 spans 15 amino acids. Germline V gene lookup returns CDR1 SGHTS and CDR2 YDEGEE.

J is TRBJ1-1 and V is TRBV5-4; the match to TRBD1 covers 8 bases. The V segment lost 5 bases and the J segment 7 bases; nucleotides outside the gene matches: 10. Germline loops: CDR1 SGHNT, CDR2 YYREEE (reference sequence). CDR3 length equals 14 residues. CDR3 bases: TGTGCCAGCAGGGCGGGACAGGTGAGGGGTGAAGCTTTCTTT. Protein: CASRAGQVRGEAFF.

The chain uses TRBV24-1 and TRBJ2-5, with 10 positions matching TRBD1. Germline CDR1 is KGHDR and CDR2 is SFDVKD. The CDR3 sequence is 15 residues long. The V segment lost 2 bases and the J segment 4 bases; nucleotides outside the gene matches: 3. The CDR3 bases are TGTGCCACCAGTGATTCCCGGGACAGGGGAGAGACCCAGTACTTC. This translates into CATSDSRDRGETQYF.

In this sample, this clone turned up once. This rearrangement joins TRBV9 to TRBJ2-7; D is possibly TRBD1 (6 bases). Germline V lookup: CDR1 SGDLS, CDR2 YYNGEE. V lost 2 bases and J lost 3, with 18 bases in between. This CDR3 region has 16 residues. CDR3 bases: TGTGCCAGCAGCGTGTCTCCGGGACAACCCCACTACGAGCAGTACTTC. Amino acids: CASSVSPGQPHYEQYF.